The rows below give T cell receptor beta chains drawn from one sample of a study of early T cells in non-severe SARS-CoV-2 infection. TCRdb itself ran the 5' RACE reads through MiXCR, one entry per CDR3 protein. The sample consists of more than 75,000 distinct CDR3 sequences, 13% to 15% of them appearing once. Sequenced: whole blood. Receptors were obtained from an adult who was a healthcare worker with PCR-confirmed SARS-CoV-2 infection or an uninfected control (not recorded which). Both conserved end residues are part of each CDR3. The order of the fields is CDR3 protein, CDR3 DNA, D gene, V gene, clone size, J gene. D genes are given only for firm matches. A clone size is listed for some rows: how often the clone was seen (once, few, many), or a class if it is expanded.

CDR3: CASSRGTDYGYTF; DNA: TGCGCCAGCAGTCGGGGGACAGACTATGGCTACACCTTC; D: TRBD1; V: TRBV10-1; size: few; J: TRBJ1-2
CDR3: CASRWGQVSNEQFF; DNA: TGTGCCAGCAGGTGGGGGCAGGTCTCTAATGAGCAGTTCTTC; D: .; V: TRBV28; size: few; J: TRBJ2-1
CDR3: CASRGTEQYF; DNA: TGTGCCAGCAGAGGGACAGAGCAGTATTTT; D: TRBD1; V: TRBV6-1; size: .; J: TRBJ2-3
CDR3: CASSQDLAGPYQQYF; DNA: TGTGCCAGCAGCCAAGATTTGGCAGGTCCCTACCAGCAGTACTTC; D: .; V: TRBV3-1; size: .; J: TRBJ2-7
CDR3: CASSPPGQVNYEQYF; DNA: TGTGCCAGTAGTCCGCCGGGGCAGGTTAACTACGAGCAGTACTTC; D: .; V: TRBV19; size: few; J: TRBJ2-7
CDR3: CASSLPHAGTDTQYF; DNA: TGTGCCAGCAGTTTACCCCACGCTGGCACAGATACGCAGTATTTT; D: .; V: TRBV28; size: few; J: TRBJ2-3
CDR3: CSARSGLEQETQYF; DNA: TGCAGTGCTAGATCCGGACTAGAGCAAGAGACCCAGTACTTC; D: TRBD2; V: TRBV20-1; size: many; J: TRBJ2-5
CDR3: CASSPRRGRDTEAFF; DNA: TGTGCCAGCAGCCCCCGGCGGGGTAGGGACACTGAAGCTTTCTTT; D: .; V: TRBV7-9; size: few; J: TRBJ1-1
CDR3: CASSPAILPMNTEAFF; DNA: TGTGCCAGCAGCCCAGCAATCCTTCCCATGAACACTGAAGCTTTCTTT; D: .; V: TRBV11-2; size: .; J: TRBJ1-1
CDR3: CASSESGDLGWTDTQYF; DNA: TGCGCCAGCAGTGAGTCTGGGGATCTCGGGTGGACAGATACGCAGTATTTT; D: .; V: TRBV10-2; size: .; J: TRBJ2-3
CDR3: CASSPGQGIGQPQHF; DNA: TGTGCCAGTAGCCCCGGACAGGGGATCGGTCAGCCCCAGCATTTT; D: TRBD1; V: TRBV19; size: few; J: TRBJ1-5
CDR3: CASSQGEYMLNTEAFF; DNA: TGCGCCAGCAGCCAAGGAGAATATATGTTGAACACTGAAGCTTTCTTT; D: .; V: TRBV4-1; size: few; J: TRBJ1-1
CDR3: CASSGYRGRDGYTF; DNA: TGTGCCAGCAGTGGGTACAGGGGGCGCGATGGCTACACCTTC; D: TRBD1; V: TRBV6-1; size: .; J: TRBJ1-2
CDR3: CASSLSVQGWEFF; DNA: TGTGCCAGCAGTTTATCGGTGCAGGGGTGGGAGTTCTTC; D: .; V: TRBV27; size: many; J: TRBJ2-1
CDR3: CATSEDQETQYF; DNA: TGTGCCACCAGTGAGGACCAAGAGACCCAGTACTTC; D: .; V: TRBV24-1; size: .; J: TRBJ2-5
CDR3: CASRGLKQETQYF; DNA: TGTGCCAGCAGAGGGCTGAAGCAAGAGACCCAGTACTTC; D: .; V: TRBV28; size: .; J: TRBJ2-5
CDR3: CASSFRDRGYNEQFF; DNA: TGTGCCAGCAGCTTCCGGGACAGGGGTTACAATGAGCAGTTCTTC; D: TRBD1; V: TRBV9; size: few; J: TRBJ2-1
CDR3: CASSLDRVREQYF; DNA: TGTGCCAGCAGCTTAGACAGGGTGAGGGAGCAGTACTTC; D: .; V: TRBV11-2; size: .; J: TRBJ2-7
CDR3: CASSLASGRYYEQYF; DNA: TGCGCCAGCAGCTTGGCTTCGGGGCGCTACTACGAGCAGTACTTC; D: .; V: TRBV5-1; size: few; J: TRBJ2-7
CDR3: CASSSRTLPTNEKLFF; DNA: TGTGCCAGCAGCTCACGGACACTTCCAACTAATGAAAAACTGTTTTTT; D: .; V: TRBV5-5; size: few; J: TRBJ1-4
CDR3: CASSLGQGLKTHRGWGYTF; DNA: TGTGCCAGCAGCTTGGGACAGGGTTTAAAGACCCACCGGGGATGGGGCTACACCTTC; D: TRBD1; V: TRBV7-9; size: many; J: TRBJ1-2
CDR3: CASSPASGSSGANVLTF; DNA: TGCGCCAGCAGCCCAGCATCGGGTAGCTCTGGGGCCAACGTCCTGACTTTC; D: .; V: TRBV4-1; size: .; J: TRBJ2-6
CDR3: CATSDQDRGEYTEAFF; DNA: TGTGCCACCAGTGATCAAGACAGGGGCGAGTACACTGAAGCTTTCTTT; D: TRBD1; V: TRBV24-1; size: many; J: TRBJ1-1
CDR3: CASSEPRAPAYEQYF; DNA: TGTGCCAGCAGTGAACCCAGGGCCCCTGCCTACGAGCAGTACTTC; D: .; V: TRBV2; size: many; J: TRBJ2-7
CDR3: CASSLSPPDNEQFF; DNA: TGTGCCAGCAGTTTGTCTCCCCCTGACAATGAGCAGTTCTTC; D: .; V: TRBV12-3/TRBV12-4; size: few; J: TRBJ2-1
CDR3: CASSGSLTGMNTEAFF; DNA: TGTGCCAGCAGTGGCAGCCTTACAGGGATGAACACTGAAGCTTTCTTT; D: .; V: TRBV6-1; size: few; J: TRBJ1-1
CDR3: CASSLGLISGANVLTF; DNA: TGTGCCAGCAGCTTAGGTCTTATCTCTGGGGCCAACGTCCTGACTTTC; D: .; V: TRBV11-2; size: few; J: TRBJ2-6
CDR3: CASSPPAVHEQYF; DNA: TGTGCCAGCAGTCCCCCGGCGGTCCACGAGCAGTACTTC; D: .; V: TRBV6-5; size: .; J: TRBJ2-7
CDR3: CASSPGGPFAEAFF; DNA: TGTGCCAGCAGCCCTGGCGGACCGTTTGCTGAAGCTTTCTTT; D: .; V: TRBV9; size: .; J: TRBJ1-1
CDR3: CASSITRYEQYF; DNA: TGTGCCAGCAGCATCACACGCTACGAGCAGTACTTC; D: .; V: TRBV13; size: few; J: TRBJ2-7
CDR3: CASSINRMPYEQYF; DNA: TGTGCCAGCAGCATCAATAGGATGCCCTACGAGCAGTACTTC; D: .; V: TRBV7-9; size: many; J: TRBJ2-7
CDR3: CSVVPQGQAFF; DNA: TGCAGCGTTGTCCCACAGGGGCAAGCTTTCTTT; D: TRBD1; V: TRBV29-1; size: .; J: TRBJ1-1
CDR3: CATAGPKRAF; DNA: TGTGCCACCGCGGGTCCCAAACGGGCCTTC; D: .; V: TRBV28; size: .; J: TRBJ2-1
CDR3: CASSLSIQETQYF; DNA: TGCGCCAGCAGCTTGTCGATCCAAGAGACCCAGTACTTC; D: .; V: TRBV5-1; size: .; J: TRBJ2-5
CDR3: CASSVGTGGPYEQYF; DNA: TGTGCCAGCAGCGTAGGGACGGGAGGGCCCTACGAGCAGTACTTC; D: TRBD2; V: TRBV9; size: .; J: TRBJ2-7
CDR3: CASSRGGGEQYF; DNA: TGTGCCAGCAGCCGGGGGGGCGGCGAGCAGTACTTC; D: TRBD2; V: TRBV13; size: few; J: TRBJ2-7
CDR3: CASSLQPGPEKLFF; DNA: TGTGCCAGCAGCCTTCAACCAGGCCCCGAAAAACTGTTTTTT; D: .; V: TRBV5-5; size: many; J: TRBJ1-4
CDR3: CASTETGYTEAFF; DNA: TGTGCCAGCACCGAGACAGGTTACACTGAAGCTTTCTTT; D: .; V: TRBV6-2/TRBV6-3; size: .; J: TRBJ1-1
CDR3: CASSSDLAFEQFF; DNA: TGCGCCAGCAGCTCAGACCTAGCGTTTGAGCAGTTCTTC; D: .; V: TRBV5-1; size: .; J: TRBJ2-1
CDR3: CAISESTVTEAFF; DNA: TGTGCCATCAGTGAGTCGACTGTAACTGAAGCTTTCTTT; D: .; V: TRBV10-3; size: .; J: TRBJ1-1
CDR3: CASSYTINTEAFF; DNA: TGTGCCAGCAGTTATACAATAAACACTGAAGCTTTCTTT; D: .; V: TRBV6-6; size: many; J: TRBJ1-1
CDR3: CASSLEVRGREGNTIYF; DNA: TGTGCCAGCAGCTTAGAGGTCCGGGGGCGCGAAGGGAACACCATATATTTT; D: .; V: TRBV7-6; size: .; J: TRBJ1-3
CDR3: CASRVTGGKNNEQFF; DNA: TGTGCCAGCAGGGTTACAGGGGGCAAGAACAATGAGCAGTTCTTC; D: TRBD1; V: TRBV7-2; size: .; J: TRBJ2-1
CDR3: CASSQVTGTSGVNEQFF; DNA: TGTGCCAGCAGCCAAGTTACCGGGACTAGCGGGGTCAATGAGCAGTTCTTC; D: TRBD2; V: TRBV5-6; size: .; J: TRBJ2-1
CDR3: CASSLNRGTGELFF; DNA: TGTGCCAGCAGCCTAAACAGGGGAACCGGGGAGCTGTTTTTT; D: TRBD1; V: TRBV4-2; size: .; J: TRBJ2-2
CDR3: CASSRGLGYGYTF; DNA: TGTGCCAGCAGCAGGGGGCTGGGCTATGGCTACACCTTC; D: TRBD1; V: TRBV7-6; size: .; J: TRBJ1-2